This TCR beta chain was documented in a study of blood T cell repertoires in COVID-19. This CDR3 region has 16 residues. V lost 6 bases, J lost 0 bases, and 5 bases stayed unmatched. Germline lookup yields CDR1 SGHVS and CDR2 FNYEAQ. TCRdb's copy holds only in-frame clones and misses some; the assay was immunoSEQ multiplex PCR. The sample lists around 300,000 clones, about 90% occurring once. The chain carries TRBV7-6 and TRBJ2-2; 9 bases are a match to TRBD1. Sequenced input: PBMCs or T cells enriched from blood (not recorded which). This TCR was recovered from a woman younger than 30 with acute COVID-19. The CDR3 nucleotides read TGTGCCAGCAGGCCCACAGGGGGCCCGAACACCGGGGAGCTGTTTTTT. Translating gives CASRPTGGPNTGELFF.